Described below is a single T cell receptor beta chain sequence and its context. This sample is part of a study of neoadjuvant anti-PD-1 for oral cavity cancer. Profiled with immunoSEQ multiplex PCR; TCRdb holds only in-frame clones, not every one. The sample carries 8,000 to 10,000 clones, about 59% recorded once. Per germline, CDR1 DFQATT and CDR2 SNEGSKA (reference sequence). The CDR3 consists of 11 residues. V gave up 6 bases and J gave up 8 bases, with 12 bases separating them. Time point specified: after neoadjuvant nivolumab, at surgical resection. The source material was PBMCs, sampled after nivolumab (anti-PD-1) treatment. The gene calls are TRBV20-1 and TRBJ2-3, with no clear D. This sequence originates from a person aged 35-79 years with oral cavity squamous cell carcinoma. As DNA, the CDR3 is TGCAGTGCCCCCGACGCAGTTACGCAGTATTTT. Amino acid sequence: CSAPDAVTQYF.